This T cell receptor beta chain was identified in a study of spatial heterogeneity in lung cancer. Time point described: sample taken at primary tumor resection. Without sorting, whole RNA was sequenced from tumor, nontumor lung or frozen PBMC. The donor population consisted of more than 55 patients with untreated, early-stage non-small cell lung cancer. TCRdb processed the 5' RACE reads anew with MiXCR; each CDR3 protein has one entry. The repertoire holds 75,000 to 85,000 distinct CDR3 sequences, with 15% to 25% as singletons. V was shortened by 2 bases and J by 1 base, with 14 bases between the two germline ends. The CDR3 consists of 15 residues. The germline gives CDR1 DFQATT, CDR2 SNEGSKA (reference sequence).

This chain uses TRBV20-1 with TRBJ1-1; a possible D gene is TRBD1 (6 bases). The sequence was collected from a male donor with early-stage non-small cell lung cancer. Sequences were derived from PBMCs, sampled at surgery. CDR3 loop: CSARLLGRGNTEAFF. CDR3 sequence (DNA): TGCAGTGCTAGACTCCTGGGCAGGGGGAACACTGAAGCTTTCTTT.